This T cell receptor beta chain was profiled in a study of T-cell reconstitution after alpha-beta-depleted transplantation in children. V was pared by 0 bases and J by 0 bases, with 12 bases between. Germline-derived CDR1 and CDR2 are DFQATT and SNEGSKA (reference sequence). CDR3 length equals 15 residues. Study results and caveats: The study reportedly traced alpha-beta T cells about two months after transplant to several hundred expanded graft clones. There were some patients whose high TCRbeta diversity at day 60 came from surviving recipient T cells and thymic progenitors. T-cell counts and diversity at one year post-transplant came mainly from newly produced T cells.

This clonotype was detected many times. What it recognizes is unknown. The TCRbeta library was prepared with unique molecular identifiers. MiXCR was run by TCRdb on the PCR reads, yielding one entry per CDR3 protein. The sample lists 400,000 to 450,000 distinct CDR3 sequences, around 46% seen once, with under 30% in the top ten. This TCR was recovered from a girl aged 2-15 years with aplastic anemia, due to receive a stem cell transplant. Source: PBMCs, taken before TCRalphabeta/CD19-depleted stem cell transplant. The chain couples TRBV20-1 to TRBJ2-7; D unclear. CDR3 sequence (DNA): TGCAGTGCTAGAGATCTGTCTTATAGCTCCTACGAGCAGTACTTC. Its protein product is CSARDLSYSSYEQYF.